The 8 T cell receptor beta chains presented below share a single source sample, sequenced in a study of cytomegalovirus exposure and HLA in healthy donors. TCRdb's copy holds only in-frame clones and misses some; the assay was immunoSEQ multiplex PCR. The sample lists around 190,000 clones, approximately 89% seen once, with 6.5% to 7.5% in the top ten. Specimen: PBMCs. The receptors originated from a man in his thirties or forties in good health and CMV-seropositive.

The rearrangement joins TRBV19 to TRBJ2-1; 11 bases match TRBD2. Trimming cost V 9 bases and J 5 bases; bases outside gene matches: 12. The CDR3 runs to 16 residues. CDR1 is LNHDA and CDR2 is SQIVND in the germline V gene (reference sequence). CDR3 DNA sequence: TGTGCCAGCAATGCTCGTTCACTAGCGGGGGACAATGAGCAGTTCTTC. Translated, it gives CASNARSLAGDNEQFF.

This clone was observed a handful of times. The chain recombines TRBV2 with TRBJ1-1; TRBD1 is a possible D gene (5 bases). The CDR3 is 16 residues long. The V end was cut by 3 bases, the J end by 0 bases, with 14 bases between. CDR1 is SNHLY and CDR2 is FYNNEI in the germline V gene. The CDR3 here is CASSDLPTALNTEAFF. As DNA, the CDR3 is TGTGCCAGCAGTGATCTACCGACAGCCTTGAACACTGAAGCTTTCTTT.

V usage is TRBV29-1 and J usage is TRBJ2-2; D remains ambiguous. The CDR3 length is 13 residues. V shed 3 bases and J shed 2 bases, with 7 bases lying between them. The V gene's germline CDR1 is SQVTM and CDR2 ANQGSEA. In DNA form, the CDR3 reads TGCAGCGTTGACCCCGGAAACACCGGGGAGCTGTTTTTT. Protein sequence: CSVDPGNTGELFF.

V usage is TRBV14 and J usage is TRBJ2-4; TRBD2 agrees at 10 bases. The CDR3 extends over 15 amino acids. The germline CDR1 and CDR2 sequences are SGHDN and FVKESK. The ends lost 3 bases at V and 6 bases at J; junction bases unmatched: 5. CDR3 region: CASSQELAGRNIQYF. In nucleotides, the CDR3 is TGTGCCAGCAGCCAGGAACTAGCGGGGAGAAACATTCAGTACTTC.

This clone was detected only a few times. This sequence joins TRBV28 and TRBJ2-1; D may be TRBD2 (6 bases). V lost 8 bases and J 0 bases, leaving 17 bases between the germline ends. The germline gives CDR1 MDHEN, CDR2 SYDVKM. The CDR3 runs to 16 residues. This CDR3 reads CASRELQESSYNEQFF. In nucleotides, the CDR3 is TGTGCCAGCCGGGAGCTACAGGAAAGCTCCTACAATGAGCAGTTCTTC.

The chain combines TRBV11-2 with TRBJ2-7; 7 nucleotides match TRBD2. Trimming took 8 bases from V and 2 from J; bases not matched to a gene: 6. Germline CDR1 reads SGHAT; CDR2 reads FQNNGV. This CDR3 contains 13 residues. This CDR3 reads CASGEGPAYEQYF. The CDR3 nucleotides read TGTGCCAGCGGGGAGGGACCGGCCTACGAGCAGTACTTC.

The rearrangement links TRBV5-1 to TRBJ2-7; D might be TRBD1 or TRBD2, each matching 5 bases. Deletions cut 3 bases from V and 2 bases from J, with 12 bases between. CDR3 size: 14 residues. CDR1 and CDR2 from the germline V gene are SGHRS and YFSETQ. CDR3 DNA sequence: TGCGCCAGCAGCTCGAGGGACCGTACCTACGAGCAGTACTTC. Residues: CASSSRDRTYEQYF.

V gene TRBV7-2 combines with J gene TRBJ2-7; no reliable D call. The germline V and J ends were trimmed by 5 bases and 3 bases, with 11 bases remaining between them. CDR3 length: 13 amino acids. The germline V gene has CDR1 SGHTA and CDR2 FQGNSA. Written as DNA, the CDR3 is TGTGCCAGCAGCCTAGGTGTGGGCTACGAGCAGTACTTC. It specifies CASSLGVGYEQYF.